Each of the 9 T cell receptor beta chains below was sequenced from the same sample in a study of blood T cell repertoires in COVID-19. Method: immunoSEQ multiplex PCR; TCRdb's copy keeps in-frame clones and lacks some. The sample has fewer than 450,000 clones, 88% seen once. Input material: PBMCs or T cells enriched from blood (not recorded which). These receptors were taken from a middle-aged woman with acute COVID-19.

This chain links TRBV19 with TRBJ1-1, with D maybe TRBD1 (6 bases). Trimming stripped 3 bases from V and 1 base from J, with 12 bases between. This CDR3 comprises 15 residues. The V gene's germline CDR1 is LNHDA and CDR2 SQIVND (reference sequence). The CDR3 protein is CASSIRDIGNTEAFF. In DNA form, the CDR3 reads TGTGCCAGTAGTATCCGGGACATCGGGAACACTGAAGCTTTCTTT. Looking up the rest from reference TRBV19 and TRBJ1-1 gives the full variable domain: DGGITQSPKYLFRKEGQNVTLSCEQNLNHDAMYWYRQDPGQGLRLIYYSQIVNDFQKGDIAEGYSVSREKKESFPLTVTSAQKNPTAFYLCASSIRDIGNTEAFFGQGTRLTVV.

The sample holds a few counts of this clone. The rearrangement links TRBV2 to TRBJ1-5; a possible D gene is TRBD1 (5 bases). Germline CDR1 and CDR2: SNHLY and FYNNEI. The CDR3 consists of 15 residues. Trimming removed 3 bases from V and 4 bases from J, with 13 bases in between. The chain's CDR3 is CASSDGGGRNQPQHF. The CDR3 DNA reads as TGTGCCAGCAGTGACGGGGGGGGTCGGAATCAGCCCCAGCATTTT.

This clone showed up just once. This chain uses TRBV24-1 with TRBJ1-5; no reliable D call. The germline V and J ends were trimmed by 3 bases and 4 bases, with 12 bases remaining between them. CDR1 and CDR2 (germline): KGHDR, SFDVKD. This CDR3 spans 15 amino acids. CDR3 sequence (DNA): TGTGCCACCAGTGATGGCGGACGGACTAATCAGCCCCAGCATTTT. Translation gives CATSDGGRTNQPQHF.

The chain carries TRBV11-2 and TRBJ1-2; a possible D gene is TRBD1 (5 bases). Per germline, CDR1 SGHAT and CDR2 FQNNGV. CDR3 length: 13 residues. V gave up 0 bases and J gave up 7 bases, with 9 bases separating them. This CDR3 reads CASSLDRGSGYTF. CDR3 DNA sequence: TGTGCCAGCAGCTTAGATCGGGGGAGTGGCTACACCTTC. Full variable domain (remainder filled in from reference TRBV11-2 and TRBJ1-2): EAGVAQSPRYKIIEKRQSVAFWCNPISGHATLYWYQQILGQGPKLLIQFQNNGVVDDSQLPKDRFSAERLKGVDSTLKIQPAKLEDSAVYLCASSLDRGSGYTFGSGTRLTVV.

The chain couples TRBV5-4 to TRBJ2-2; 7 bases map to TRBD1. V gave up 6 bases and J gave up 4 bases; unmatched junction bases: 9. The CDR3 contains 15 residues. CDR1 and CDR2 (germline): SGHNT, YYREEE (reference sequence). The DNA of the CDR3 is TGTGCCAGCACAGACGATTACAGGGGCACCGGGGAGCTGTTTTTT. Its protein product is CASTDDYRGTGELFF.

V and J are TRBV6-5 and TRBJ1-4; maybe TRBD1 (6 bases). This CDR3 region has 14 residues. Germline CDR1 and CDR2: MNHEY and SVGAGI. The V and J ends lost 5 bases and 4 bases respectively, with 11 bases between them. The CDR3 sequence is CASSQGLFNEKLFF. The CDR3 DNA sequence: TGTGCCAGCAGTCAGGGGCTCTTTAATGAAAAACTGTTTTTT.

The genes are TRBV27 and TRBJ1-1; D ambiguous. The germline V and J ends were trimmed by 7 bases and 1 base, with 7 bases remaining between them. This CDR3 has 12 amino acids. In germline, CDR1 is MNHEY, CDR2 SMNVEV (reference sequence). CDR3 nucleotide sequence: TGTGCCAGCATAGCCCCGAACACTGAAGCTTTCTTT. Amino acids: CASIAPNTEAFF.

The chain is built from TRBV18 and TRBJ1-2; a weak D match, TRBD1 (6 bases). Looked up from germline, CDR1 is KGHSH and CDR2 is LQKENI. The CDR3 covers 14 residues. Trimming shortened V by 2 bases and J by 3 bases, and 10 bases separated the two germline ends. DNA for the CDR3: TGTGCCAGCTCACCAAACTCAGGGGACTATGGCTACACCTTC. Amino acid sequence: CASSPNSGDYGYTF.

With regard to this clone: Distinct nucleotide sequences in the sample also encode this CDR3. The V gene is TRBV6-5, the J gene TRBJ2-1; 11 positions agree with TRBD2. The CDR3 has 15 amino acids. The junction had 4 bases not matched to a gene; V was cut back by 6 bases and J by 3 bases. The germline CDR1 and CDR2 sequences are MNHEY and SVGAGI. The DNA for the CDR3 is TGTGCCAGCAGCTCCGGGACTAGCGGCTACAATGAGCAGTTCTTC. It yields the protein CASSSGTSGYNEQFF.